Below, 13 T cell receptor beta chains from the same sample are listed, as sequenced in a study of CD8 T cells in Susac syndrome. With random hexamers, reverse transcription was performed on 0.5 to 1 ug of RNA. One entry per CDR3 protein, called by TCRdb with MiXCR from the immunoSEQ multiplex PCR reads. The top ten clones hold just under 0.2% of a sample with tens of thousands of distinct CDR3 sequences, roughly 92% of them seen once. Sequencing was carried out using CD8+ T cells from PBMCs. These receptors all come from a human donor in good health.

The chain joins TRBV3-1 to TRBJ2-5, with D possibly being TRBD2 (7 bases). The germline V gene encodes CDR1 LGHDT and CDR2 YNNKEL (reference sequence). This CDR3 region has 16 residues. The germline V and J ends were trimmed by 6 bases and 5 bases, with 22 bases remaining between them. The CDR3 is CASRPIEGGSAETQYF. The CDR3 DNA sequence: TGTGCCAGCAGACCAATCGAGGGGGGGTCCGCGGAGACCCAGTACTTC.

The chain combines TRBV9 with TRBJ2-1; D is unclear. The CDR3 extends over 14 amino acids. Trimming cost V 0 bases and J 10 bases, with 14 bases left between them. Germline-derived CDR1 and CDR2 are SGDLS and YYNGEE. Here the CDR3 DNA reads TGTGCCAGCAGCGTAGCGGGCGTTCTCGGGGAGCAGTTCTTC. The encoded protein is CASSVAGVLGEQFF.

V is TRBV6-1 and J is TRBJ2-5; possibly TRBD2 for D (5 bases). V gave up 5 bases and J gave up 4 bases, with 11 bases separating them. Germline CDR1 and CDR2: MNHNS and SASEGT. The CDR3 loop spans 13 amino acids. Here the CDR3 reads CASSPLGLETQYF. DNA for the CDR3: TGTGCCAGCAGTCCACTAGGCCTAGAGACCCAGTACTTC.

The chain has TRBV11-1 and TRBJ2-1; D is possibly TRBD2 (6 bases). Deletions cut 2 bases from V and 3 bases from J, with 11 bases between. Germline CDR1 is SGHAT and CDR2 is FQDESV (reference sequence). CDR3 length: 15 residues. This CDR3 is CASSLWGVNYNEQFF. The CDR3 nucleotides are TGTGCCAGCAGCTTATGGGGGGTTAACTACAATGAGCAGTTCTTC.

The chain carries TRBV4-3 and TRBJ1-5; no definite D call. There are 13 residues in the CDR3. CDR1 LGHNA and CDR2 YSLEER come from the germline V gene. V gave up 0 bases and J gave up 7 bases, with 7 bases separating them. CDR3 DNA: TGCGCCAGCAGCCAAGATCCGGAGCAGCCCCAGCATTTT. This codes for CASSQDPEQPQHF.

The chain is built from TRBV13 and TRBJ2-5; TRBD1 or TRBD2 may be the D gene (6 bases each). Germline V gene data show CDR1 as PRHDT and CDR2 as FYEKMQ (reference sequence). There are 17 residues in the CDR3. V was trimmed by 0 bases and J by 1 base, leaving 15 bases between them. CDR3 bases: TGTGCCAGCAGCTTAGGCCACGGGGGCGCGAGCCAAGAGACCCAGTACTTC. It yields the protein CASSLGHGGASQETQYF.

CDR3 nucleotide sequence: TGTGCCAGCAGCGATCAGGGGATACCGAACTATGGCTACACCTTC. Its protein is CASSDQGIPNYGYTF. The chain has TRBV7-9 and TRBJ1-2; D may be TRBD1 (6 bases). Germline V gene sequence: CDR1 SEHNR, CDR2 FQNEAQ (reference sequence). The CDR3 totals 15 residues. V dropped 5 bases and J dropped 2 bases, with 15 bases sitting between them. Drawing the rest from reference TRBV7-9 and TRBJ1-2, the complete variable domain is DTGVSQNPRHKITKRGQNVTFRCDPISEHNRLYWYRQTLGQGPEFLTYFQNEAQLEKSRLLSDRFSAERPKGSFSTLEIQRTEQGDSAMYLCASSDQGIPNYGYTFGSGTRLTVV.

The rearrangement uses TRBV5-6 and TRBJ2-1; weak D call: TRBD1 (5 bases). Germline loops: CDR1 SGHDT, CDR2 YYEEEE. The ends were cut back, 4 bases at V and 3 bases at J, with 8 bases in the middle. This CDR3 spans 13 amino acids. CDR3 loop: CASSPDNYNEQFF. The DNA for the CDR3 is TGTGCCAGCAGCCCGGACAACTACAATGAGCAGTTCTTC.

This chain connects TRBV2 to TRBJ2-6; perhaps TRBD1 as D (6 bases). Germline CDR1 SNHLY, CDR2 FYNNEI. V was pared by 2 bases and J by 4 bases, with 15 bases between. The CDR3 has 17 residues. This CDR3 reads CASSEPPGVGGANVLTF. DNA for the CDR3: TGTGCCAGCAGTGAACCGCCAGGGGTCGGGGGGGCCAACGTCCTGACTTTC.

The chain is built from TRBV12-3 or TRBV12-4 and TRBJ2-1; 11 nucleotides line up with TRBD2. The CDR3 runs to 19 residues. Losses at the gene ends were 2 bases for V and 8 bases for J; bases not matched to a gene: 17. CDR3 in DNA: TGTGCCAGCAGTTTAATTCCGGGGCTAGCGGGGGGAAAAAGGGATGAGCAGTTCTTC. Its protein product is CASSLIPGLAGGKRDEQFF.

This rearrangement joins TRBV7-2 to TRBJ2-4; no reliable D call. V lost 0 bases and J 11 bases, leaving 23 bases between the germline ends. The length of the CDR3 is 17 residues. The germline V gene encodes CDR1 SGHTA and CDR2 FQGNSA. The CDR3 region is CASSLALGAVRSGVQYF. The CDR3 DNA reads as TGTGCCAGCAGCTTAGCCCTCGGCGCAGTCAGGTCAGGAGTTCAGTACTTC. The complete variable domain, with remaining parts taken from reference TRBV7-2 and TRBJ2-4, reads GAGVSQSPSNKVTEKGKDVELRCDPISGHTALYWYRQSLGQGLEFLIYFQGNSAPDKSGLPSDRFSAERTGGSVSTLTIQRTQQEDSAVYLCASSLALGAVRSGVQYFGAGTRLSVL.

The J gene is TRBJ2-7, the V gene TRBV6-1; D tentatively fits TRBD1 or TRBD2 (5 bases each). CDR1 is MNHNS and CDR2 is SASEGT in the germline V gene. This CDR3 spans 15 amino acids. V gave up 4 bases and J gave up 7 bases, with 20 bases separating them. This CDR3 reads CASSGGPGRWGEQYF. The CDR3 nucleotides read TGTGCCAGCAGTGGGGGACCGGGACGGTGGGGGGAGCAGTACTTC.

The chain has TRBV20-1 and TRBJ2-1; the D gene could be TRBD1 or TRBD2 (5 bases each). Per germline, CDR1 DFQATT and CDR2 SNEGSKA (reference sequence). Trimming shortened V by 1 base and J by 5 bases, and 12 bases separated the two germline ends. The CDR3 is made up of 14 amino acids. DNA for the CDR3: TGCAGTGCTAGAGGGGGGTTTTGGGACAATGAGCAGTTCTTC. This gives the protein CSARGGFWDNEQFF.